Here is one T cell receptor (beta chain) with its context. Its antigen has not been determined. The input lacks base qualities; no much larger clone sits a single base away. TCR beta CDR3 regions were amplified from RNA transcripts. The TCR CDR3 was subjected to a first round of RT-PCR using the HTBI primer set and the Qiagen OneStep RT-PCR kit. A second multiplex PCR round built the libraries, followed by size selection and purification. Sequencing of the libraries was done on an Illumina HiSeq2000 using paired-end 100 bp reads. As for how the authors treated the data: Raw data were processed with SOAPnuke, discarding reads with adapters, uncalled bases, mean Phred below 15, or no exact constant-primer or identifier match. High-quality paired reads were merged with COPE v1.2.5, and unique nucleotide sequences were defined as clonotypes. MiTCR v1.1 was used to align the clonotypes against IMGT TRBV, TRBD and TRBJ reference segments. The analysis was restricted to V-J combinations with a frequency above 0.0001, which together covered 98% to 99.2% of the repertoires. The TCS score was defined as the ratio of F50 (clonal expansion) to E x V (chaos), calculated using BLOSUM62-based TCRdist between CDR3 peptides within each V-J. Welch's t-statistics and random forest reduced 500 to 550 V-J features to fewer than 15, which were used in a naive Bayes classifier (R e1071). The Morisita-Horn index was used to measure how similar the thyroid and blood repertoires were. TCRdb handled the public reads itself, with Q25 trimming in fastp and clone calling in MiXCR, and kept productive beta chains. Each CDR3 protein gets just one entry, which takes the most common genes and DNA from the rows behind it. TCRdb's processing, not the study's, gives the V and J calls here. This sample holds 650,000 to 800,000 distinct CDR3 sequences; approximately 42% were observed only once. The top ten clonotypes cover less than 9% of the sample.

The record originates from a study of T cells in Graves' hyperthyroidism and ophthalmopathy (dated by TCRdb to the late 2010s). A note on the overall study: A discovery cohort of approximately 100 patients, 43 with Graves' ophthalmopathy and 55 to 60 with stable Graves' hyperthyroidism, was used to find distinguishing TCR V-J signatures. TCR Vbeta CDR3 sequencing of 120 to 150 peripheral blood samples (about 45 ophthalmopathy, approximately 80 hyperthyroidism and around 17 progressor patients) is reported in the paper. After sampling, hyperthyroidism patients received methimazole starting at 30 mg daily, and ophthalmopathy patients received high-dose intravenous methylprednisolone. The approximately 98 discovery patients were randomly divided into training and test sets at a 7:3 ratio. Thyroid tissue and blood T-cell repertoires from six or seven Graves' hyperthyroidism patients were also compared in the study. An independent validation cohort of about 19 hyperthyroidism patients and 17 patients who later progressed to ophthalmopathy tested prospective prediction of ophthalmopathy.

What the research found in general, with its limitations: In validation, the model predicted progression to ophthalmopathy a median of roughly 6.1 months before onset, with roughly 70% sensitivity and almost 75% specificity. Sample size was not statistically predetermined, and investigators were not blinded to group allocation. A 13 V-J signature model separated ophthalmopathy from stable hyperthyroidism, with around 88% sensitivity and about 81% specificity in cross-validation and 80%/75% in testing. Most expanded thyroid clonotypes (frequency above 0.001) were also found in blood, which suggests that blood repertoires may mirror thyroid immune responses.

Exclusion was applied to patients with uncontrolled infections, other autoimmune diseases, pregnancy or lactation. Diagnoses were based on clinical symptoms, serum thyroxine and TRAb, thyroid ultrasound and orbital computed tomography. Total RNA was extracted using Trizol reagent, and RNA quality was assessed on an Agilent 2100 Bioanalyzer. Looking up the germline V gene yields CDR1 SNHLY and CDR2 FYNNEI. Trimming costs V 4 bases and J 1 base, and their ends lie 29 bases apart. From cysteine to phenylalanine, the CDR3 is 22 amino acids long. Just the 66-base CDR3 DNA is kept, in frame starting at base 1.

The source of this sequence is an adult man with Graves' disease, either hyperthyroidism or ophthalmopathy (not recorded which). The rearrangement combines TRBV2 with TRBJ2-6; 5 matching bases give a weak D call of TRBD2. The sample comprised peripheral blood or thyroid tissue (not recorded which). The bases read TGTGCCAGCAGTGGAGAGCGTTCGGGTGAGACGGGATGGTGGTCTGGGGCCAACGTCCTGACTTTC. It specifies CASSGERSGETGWWSGANVLTF.